These 17 T cell receptor beta chains were all obtained from the same sample, sequenced in a study of patients and donors after allogeneic stem cell transplantation. Via MiXCR, TCRdb re-called the RT-PCR reads, giving one row per CDR3 protein. The top ten hold approximately 60% of the sample, which has 80,000 to 90,000 distinct CDR3 sequences, around 48% seen once. Material for sequencing was blood, either unsorted or a sorted T cell fraction (not recorded which). Receptors were obtained from a human donor who was either an allogeneic HSCT recipient or a stem cell or donor lymphocyte infusion donor (not recorded which). It is not recorded whose cells these are; they may come from a transplant donor.

The chain carries TRBV12-3 or TRBV12-4 and TRBJ1-1; weak D call: TRBD1 (5 bases). This CDR3 has 16 residues. V gave up 1 base and J gave up 8 bases, with 20 bases separating them. In DNA form, the CDR3 reads TGTGCCAGCAGTTTAGACGACCGTCGGCCTACAGGAGAAGCTTTCTTT. It codes for CASSLDDRRPTGEAFF.

This chain joins TRBV27 and TRBJ2-1; D is undetermined. The CDR3 length is 13 residues. Germline assignment: CDR1 MNHEY and CDR2 SMNVEV (reference sequence). V lost 2 bases and J lost 3, with 5 bases in between. The CDR3 DNA follows: TGTGCCAGCAGTTTAGAGGACTACAATGAGCAGTTCTTC. It yields the protein CASSLEDYNEQFF.

The chain combines TRBV3-1 with TRBJ2-5; no clear D. The CDR3 has 13 amino acids. The V and J ends lost 2 bases and 2 bases respectively, with 6 bases between them. Germline CDR1 and CDR2: LGHDT and YNNKEL (reference sequence). The CDR3 bases are TGTGCCAGCAGCCAAAAAATACAAGAGACCCAGTACTTC. It yields the protein CASSQKIQETQYF.

CDR3 residues: CASSLAGRLEAFF. DNA for the CDR3: TGTGCCAGCAGCTTAGCAGGGAGGCTCGAAGCTTTCTTT. The rearrangement uses TRBV7-2 and TRBJ1-1, with no clear D. The CDR3 has 13 residues. Trimming removed 0 bases at V and 8 bases at J, with 10 bases between. CDR1 SGHTA and CDR2 FQGNSA come from the germline V gene.

This clonotype was detected only a few times. The chain has TRBV14 and TRBJ1-1; the D gene is possibly TRBD1 (5 bases). This CDR3 is built from 15 residues. V gave up 0 bases and J gave up 4 bases, with 12 bases separating them. CDR1 and CDR2 from the germline V gene are SGHDN and FVKESK. CDR3 DNA: TGTGCCAGCAGCCAAGATTTTGGGGGGGGCACTGAAGCTTTCTTT. Translation gives CASSQDFGGGTEAFF.

The table lists this clonotype with a few counts. This chain joins TRBV27 and TRBJ1-1, with 8 bases that match TRBD1. CDR3 length: 13 residues. Losses at the gene ends were 7 bases for V and 4 bases for J; bases not matched to a gene: 5. Germline V lookup: CDR1 MNHEY, CDR2 SMNVEV (reference sequence). The CDR3 DNA reads as TGTGCCAGCATTACAGGGGGTGGCACTGAAGCTTTCTTT. It specifies CASITGGGTEAFF.

This clonotype was recorded once. The genes are TRBV5-6 and TRBJ2-1, with D possibly TRBD1 on 5 matching bases. The CDR3 consists of 13 residues. V was pared by 0 bases and J by 4 bases, with 5 bases between. Germline CDR1 SGHDT, CDR2 YYEEEE. CDR3 residues: CASSLGQYNEQFF. The CDR3 DNA reads as TGTGCCAGCAGCTTGGGACAGTACAATGAGCAGTTCTTC.

V gene TRBV5-1 combines with J gene TRBJ1-1; D ambiguous. The CDR3 has 13 residues. The germline CDR1 and CDR2 sequences are SGHRS and YFSETQ. V lost 5 bases, J lost 0 bases, and 8 bases lay in between. The CDR3 is CASRIGVNTEAFF. For the CDR3, the DNA is TGCGCCAGCAGAATCGGGGTGAACACTGAAGCTTTCTTT. The complete variable domain, with remaining parts taken from reference TRBV5-1 and TRBJ1-1, reads KAGVTQTPRYLIKTRGQQVTLSCSPISGHRSVSWYQQTPGQGLQFLFEYFSETQRNKGNFPGRFSGRQFSNSRSEMNVSTLELGDSALYLCASRIGVNTEAFFGQGTRLTVV.

The chain joins TRBV24-1 to TRBJ2-7; D is unclear. V shed 3 bases and J shed 5 bases, with 4 bases lying between them. There are 11 residues in the CDR3. CDR1 is KGHDR, CDR2 SFDVKD, per germline. CDR3 in DNA: TGTGCCACCAGTGATGACCACGAGCAGTACTTC. Translation: CATSDDHEQYF.

This clonotype appeared a few times. The chain is built from TRBV4-1 and TRBJ1-5; D not resolved. V lost 4 bases and J lost 2, with 15 bases in between. CDR3 length: 16 residues. Per germline, CDR1 MGHRA and CDR2 YSYEKL. CDR3 coding DNA: TGCGCCAGCAGCCTCAAGATGAGTCCCGGCAATCAGCCCCAGCATTTT. Translated, it gives CASSLKMSPGNQPQHF.

This chain uses TRBV7-9 with TRBJ1-2, with D tentatively TRBD1 (5 bases). V gave up 5 bases and J gave up 5 bases, with 15 bases separating them. The CDR3 is made up of 14 amino acids. Germline CDR1 and CDR2: SEHNR and FQNEAQ (reference sequence). CDR3 loop: CASSLTMAGYGYTF. The CDR3 bases are TGTGCCAGCAGCCTTACGATGGCAGGGTATGGCTACACCTTC.

The J gene is TRBJ1-2, the V gene TRBV7-2; D gene unclear. V was pared by 1 base and J by 6 bases, with 9 bases between. The CDR3 totals 13 residues. CDR1 is SGHTA and CDR2 is FQGNSA in the germline V gene. The CDR3 nucleotides are TGTGCCAGCAGCTTAGGGTCCGGGAATGGCTACACCTTC. Translating it yields CASSLGSGNGYTF.

The CDR3 bases are TGTGCCATCAGTGAGTCGACGTCCGGAGCAAACTATGGCTACACCTTC. It yields the protein CAISESTSGANYGYTF. The genes are TRBV10-3 and TRBJ1-2; D unresolved. V dropped 0 bases and J dropped 2 bases, with 13 bases sitting between them. The CDR3 sequence is 16 residues long. Germline-derived CDR1 and CDR2 are ENHRY and SYGVKD.

The table lists this clonotype with a count of one. The chain links TRBV12-3 or TRBV12-4 to TRBJ1-6, with 7 bases fitting TRBD1. The CDR3 consists of 14 residues. The V and J ends lost 6 bases and 7 bases, in that order; junction bases with no gene match: 6. DNA of the CDR3: TGTGCCAGCAGACGACAGGGTAAAAATTCACCCCTCCACTTT. This gives the protein CASRRQGKNSPLHF.

The chain employs TRBV5-1 and TRBJ1-1, with D unresolved. Looked up from germline, CDR1 is SGHRS and CDR2 is YFSETQ. V shed 4 bases and J shed 4 bases, with 11 bases lying between them. The CDR3 covers 13 residues. The CDR3 coding sequence is TGCGCCAGCAGCCTCGACCCCGGCACTGAAGCTTTCTTT. As protein: CASSLDPGTEAFF.

The V call is TRBV29-1, the J call TRBJ2-2, with D perhaps matching TRBD1 (6 bases). V lost 6 bases and J lost 1, with 12 bases in between. The CDR3 spans 14 residues. Germline CDR1 reads SQVTM; CDR2 reads ANQGSEA. CDR3 DNA sequence: TGCAGCGTCGTGACAGGAATGAACACCGGGGAGCTGTTTTTT. It specifies CSVVTGMNTGELFF.

V usage is TRBV3-1 and J usage is TRBJ2-2, with TRBD2 matching over 10 bases. CDR1 and CDR2 from the germline V gene are LGHDT and YNNKEL (reference sequence). CDR3 length: 17 amino acids. Trimming at V came to 4 bases and at J to 1 base, leaving 6 bases not matched to a gene. CDR3: CASSLSSGGLNTGELFF. CDR3 nucleotide sequence: TGTGCCAGCAGCCTGTCTAGCGGGGGATTGAACACCGGGGAGCTGTTTTTT.